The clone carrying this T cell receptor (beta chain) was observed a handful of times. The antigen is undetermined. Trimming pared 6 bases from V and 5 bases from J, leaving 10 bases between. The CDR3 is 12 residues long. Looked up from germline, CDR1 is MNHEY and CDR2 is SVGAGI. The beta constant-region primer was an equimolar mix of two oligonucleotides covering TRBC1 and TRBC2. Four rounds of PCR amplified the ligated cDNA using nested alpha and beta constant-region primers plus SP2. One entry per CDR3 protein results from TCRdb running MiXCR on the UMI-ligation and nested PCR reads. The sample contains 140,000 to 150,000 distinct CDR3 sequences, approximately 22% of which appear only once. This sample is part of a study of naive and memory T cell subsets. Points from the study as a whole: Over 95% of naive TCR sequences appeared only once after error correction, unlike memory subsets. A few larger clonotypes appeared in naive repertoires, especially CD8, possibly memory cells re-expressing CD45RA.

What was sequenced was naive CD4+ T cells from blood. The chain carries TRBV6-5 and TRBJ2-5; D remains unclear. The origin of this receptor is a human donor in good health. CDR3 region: CASRTDVETQYF. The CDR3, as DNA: TGTGCCAGCAGAACGGACGTTGAGACCCAGTACTTC.